This TCR beta chain was obtained from a study of blood T cell repertoires in COVID-19. At the level of the study: Samples representing acute and convalescent COVID-19 were sourced from the United States, Italy and Spain. In each case, the material was cDNA or gDNA derived from T cells, B-cell-depleted T cells, or PBMCs.

Germline CDR1 reads MNHNY; CDR2 reads SVGAGI (reference sequence). The ends lost 4 bases at V and 0 bases at J; junction bases unmatched: 0. The CDR3 extends over 14 amino acids. Libraries were prepared by immunoSEQ multiplex PCR; TCRdb keeps only in-frame clonotypes and omits some of them. This repertoire shows about 300,000 clones, 85% to 90% found once; its top ten account for about an eighth. This clonotype was sampled from a human donor in a cohort sampled during active COVID-19. Material for sequencing was peripheral blood. The J gene is TRBJ2-1, the V gene TRBV6-6; 7 bases line up with TRBD2. In nucleotides, the CDR3 is TGTGCCAGCAGTTCGGGGGGCTCCTACAATGAGCAGTTCTTC. This encodes CASSSGGSYNEQFF.